This record concerns one TCR beta chain sequence. The data are from a study of patients and donors after allogeneic stem cell transplantation. TCRdb re-called the RT-PCR reads through MiXCR, storing one row per CDR3 protein. The top ten hold 33% of the sample, which has more than 150,000 distinct CDR3 sequences, 41% seen once. The J segment lost 9 bases and the V segment lost 2 bases, leaving 7 bases of the junction unmatched. The CDR3 is 14 residues long. Germline CDR1 and CDR2: SGHRS and YFSETQ. This TCR derives from a human donor who was either an allogeneic HSCT recipient or a stem cell or donor lymphocyte infusion donor (not recorded which). It is not recorded whose cells these are; they may come from a transplant donor. The chain employs TRBV5-1 and TRBJ2-1; 8 nucleotides match TRBD1. The sequenced sample was blood, either unsorted or a sorted T cell fraction (not recorded which). As DNA, the CDR3 is TGCGCCAGCAGCTTAGATCAGGGGGCCACTGAGCAGTTCTTC. Translated: CASSLDQGATEQFF.